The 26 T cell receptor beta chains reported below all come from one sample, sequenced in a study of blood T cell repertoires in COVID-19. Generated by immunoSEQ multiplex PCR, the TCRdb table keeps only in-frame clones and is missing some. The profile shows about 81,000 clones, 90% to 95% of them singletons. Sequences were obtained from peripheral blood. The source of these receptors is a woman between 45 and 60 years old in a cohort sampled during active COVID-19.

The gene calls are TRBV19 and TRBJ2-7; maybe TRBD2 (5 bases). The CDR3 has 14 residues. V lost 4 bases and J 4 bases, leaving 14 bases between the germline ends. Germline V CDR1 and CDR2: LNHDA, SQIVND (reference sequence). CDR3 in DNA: TGTGCCAGTAGTAACCTCGGGGTGGGTTACGAGCAGTACTTC. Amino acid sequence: CASSNLGVGYEQYF. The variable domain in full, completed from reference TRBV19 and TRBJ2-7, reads DGGITQSPKYLFRKEGQNVTLSCEQNLNHDAMYWYRQDPGQGLRLIYYSQIVNDFQKGDIAEGYSVSREKKESFPLTVTSAQKNPTAFYLCASSNLGVGYEQYFGPGTRLTVT.

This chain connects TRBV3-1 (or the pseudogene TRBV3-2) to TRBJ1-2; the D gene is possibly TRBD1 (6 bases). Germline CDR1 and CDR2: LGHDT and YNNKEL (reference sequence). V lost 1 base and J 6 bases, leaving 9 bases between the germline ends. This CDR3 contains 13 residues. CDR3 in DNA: TGTGCCAGCAGCCAAGCTCACAGGGATGGCTACACCTTC. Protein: CASSQAHRDGYTF.

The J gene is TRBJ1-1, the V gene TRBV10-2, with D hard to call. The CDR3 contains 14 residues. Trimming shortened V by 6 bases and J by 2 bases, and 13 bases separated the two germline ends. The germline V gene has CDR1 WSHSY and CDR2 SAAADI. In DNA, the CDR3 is TGCGCCAGCAGCATCCACGCGTCCAACACTGAAGCTTTCTTT. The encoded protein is CASSIHASNTEAFF.

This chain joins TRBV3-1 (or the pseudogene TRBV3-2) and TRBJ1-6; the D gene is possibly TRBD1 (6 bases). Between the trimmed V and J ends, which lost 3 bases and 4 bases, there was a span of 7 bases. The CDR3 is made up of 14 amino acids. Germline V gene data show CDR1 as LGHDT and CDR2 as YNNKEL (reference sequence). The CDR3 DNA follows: TGTGCCAGCAGCCATGGACAGTATAATTCACCCCTCCACTTT. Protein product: CASSHGQYNSPLHF.

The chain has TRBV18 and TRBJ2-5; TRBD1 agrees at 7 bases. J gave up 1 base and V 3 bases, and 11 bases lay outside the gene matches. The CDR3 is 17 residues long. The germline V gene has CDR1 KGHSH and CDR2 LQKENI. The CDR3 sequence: CASSPLPQRQGQETQYF. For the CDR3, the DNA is TGTGCCAGCTCACCCTTGCCTCAACGACAGGGCCAAGAGACCCAGTACTTC.

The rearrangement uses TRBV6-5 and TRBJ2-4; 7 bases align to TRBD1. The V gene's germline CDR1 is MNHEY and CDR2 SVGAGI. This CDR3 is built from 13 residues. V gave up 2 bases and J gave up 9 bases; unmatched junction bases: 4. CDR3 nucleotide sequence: TGTGCCAGCAGTTACCCAGGGGGTCTCATTCAGTACTTC. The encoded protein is CASSYPGGLIQYF.

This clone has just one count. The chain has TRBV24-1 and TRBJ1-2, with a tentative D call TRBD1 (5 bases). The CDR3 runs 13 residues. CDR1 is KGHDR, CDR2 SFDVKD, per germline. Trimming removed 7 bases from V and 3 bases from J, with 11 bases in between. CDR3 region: CATRGSGDYGYTF. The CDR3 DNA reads TGTGCCACCAGGGGGTCGGGGGACTATGGCTACACCTTC.

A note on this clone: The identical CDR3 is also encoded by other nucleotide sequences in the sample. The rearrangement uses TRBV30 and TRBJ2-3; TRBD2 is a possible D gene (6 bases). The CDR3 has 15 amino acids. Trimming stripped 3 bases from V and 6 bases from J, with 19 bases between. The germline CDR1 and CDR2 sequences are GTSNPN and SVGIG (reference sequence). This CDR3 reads CAWREAGVKGDTQYF. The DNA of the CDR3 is TGTGCCTGGAGGGAAGCGGGTGTAAAGGGTGATACGCAGTATTTT.

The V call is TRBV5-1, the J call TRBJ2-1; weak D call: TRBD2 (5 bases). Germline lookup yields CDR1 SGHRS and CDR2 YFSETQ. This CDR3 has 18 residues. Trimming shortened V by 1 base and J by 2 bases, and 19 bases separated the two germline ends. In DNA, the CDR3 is TGCGCCAGCAGCTTGCATCGACGAGCGGAGCCTGCCTACAATGAGCAGTTCTTC. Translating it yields CASSLHRRAEPAYNEQFF.

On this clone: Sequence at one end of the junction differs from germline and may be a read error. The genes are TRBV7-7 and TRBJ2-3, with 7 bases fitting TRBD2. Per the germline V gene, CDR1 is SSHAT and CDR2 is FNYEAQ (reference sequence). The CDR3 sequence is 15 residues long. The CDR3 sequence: CASSLGTTTTDTQYF. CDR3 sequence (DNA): TGTGCTAGCAGCTTGGGGACTACAACCACAGATACGCAGTATTTT.

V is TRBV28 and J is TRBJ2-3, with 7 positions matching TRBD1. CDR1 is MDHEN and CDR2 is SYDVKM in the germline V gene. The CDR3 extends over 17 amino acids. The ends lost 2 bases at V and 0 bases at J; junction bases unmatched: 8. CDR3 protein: CASSLRQGVTSTDTQYF. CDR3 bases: TGTGCCAGCAGTTTAAGGCAGGGGGTCACAAGCACAGATACGCAGTATTTT. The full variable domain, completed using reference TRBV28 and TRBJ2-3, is DVKVTQSSRYLVKRTGEKVFLECVQDMDHENMFWYRQDPGLGLRLIYFSYDVKMKEKGDIPEGYSVSREKKERFSLILESASTNQTSMYLCASSLRQGVTSTDTQYFGPGTRLTVL.

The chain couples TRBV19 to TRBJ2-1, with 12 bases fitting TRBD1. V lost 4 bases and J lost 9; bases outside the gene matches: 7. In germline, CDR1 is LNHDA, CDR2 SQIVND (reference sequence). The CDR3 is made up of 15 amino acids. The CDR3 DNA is TGTGCCAGTAGTACAGTGGGACAGGGGGCGAGTGAGCAGTTCTTC. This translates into CASSTVGQGASEQFF.

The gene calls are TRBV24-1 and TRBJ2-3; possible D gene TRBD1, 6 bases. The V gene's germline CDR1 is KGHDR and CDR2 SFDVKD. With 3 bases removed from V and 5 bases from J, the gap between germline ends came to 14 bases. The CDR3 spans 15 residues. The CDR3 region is CATSDIRGRGDTQYF. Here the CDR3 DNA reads TGTGCCACCAGTGATATTAGGGGGAGAGGAGATACGCAGTATTTT.

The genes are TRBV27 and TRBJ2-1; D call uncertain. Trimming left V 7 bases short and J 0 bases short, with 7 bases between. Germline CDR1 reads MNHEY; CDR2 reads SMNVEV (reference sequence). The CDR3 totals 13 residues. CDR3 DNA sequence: TGTGCCAGCAACAGTACCTCCTACAATGAGCAGTTCTTC. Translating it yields CASNSTSYNEQFF.

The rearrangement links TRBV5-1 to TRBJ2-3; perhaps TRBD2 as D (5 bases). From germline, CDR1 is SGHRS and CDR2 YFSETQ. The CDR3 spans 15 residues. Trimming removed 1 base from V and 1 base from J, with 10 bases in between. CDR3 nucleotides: TGCGCCAGCAGCTTGAGGCGGGCCCGCACAGATACGCAGTATTTT. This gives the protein CASSLRRARTDTQYF.

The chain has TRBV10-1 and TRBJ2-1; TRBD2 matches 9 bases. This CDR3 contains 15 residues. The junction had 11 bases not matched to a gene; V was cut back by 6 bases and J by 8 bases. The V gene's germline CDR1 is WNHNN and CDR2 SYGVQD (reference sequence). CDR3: CASSPGASGAYEQFF. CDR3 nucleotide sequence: TGCGCCAGCAGCCCGGGGGCTAGCGGGGCCTATGAGCAGTTCTTC.

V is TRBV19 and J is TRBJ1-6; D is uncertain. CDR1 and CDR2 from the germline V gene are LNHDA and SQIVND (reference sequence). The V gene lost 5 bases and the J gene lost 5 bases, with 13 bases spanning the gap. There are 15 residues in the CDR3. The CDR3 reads CASSAQQSNNSPLHF. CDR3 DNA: TGTGCCAGTAGTGCTCAACAGAGTAATAATTCACCCCTCCACTTT.

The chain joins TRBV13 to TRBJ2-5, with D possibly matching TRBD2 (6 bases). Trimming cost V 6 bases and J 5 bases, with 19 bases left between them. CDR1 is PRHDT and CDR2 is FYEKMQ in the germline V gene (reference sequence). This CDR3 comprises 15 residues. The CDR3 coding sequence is TGTGCCAGCAGGCCCGGAGGGACCCAATGGGAGACCCAGTACTTC. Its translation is CASRPGGTQWETQYF.

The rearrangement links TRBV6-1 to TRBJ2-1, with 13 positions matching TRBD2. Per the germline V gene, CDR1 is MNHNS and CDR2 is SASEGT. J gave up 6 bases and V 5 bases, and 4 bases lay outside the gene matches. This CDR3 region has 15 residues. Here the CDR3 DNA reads TGTGCCAGCAGTAAAACTAGCGGGGGGGCCAATGAGCAGTTCTTC. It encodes CASSKTSGGANEQFF.

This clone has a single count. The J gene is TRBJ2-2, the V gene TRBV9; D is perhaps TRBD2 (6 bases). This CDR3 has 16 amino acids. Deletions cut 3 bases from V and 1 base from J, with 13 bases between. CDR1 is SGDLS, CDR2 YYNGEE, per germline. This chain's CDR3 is CASSAPGTLNTGELFF. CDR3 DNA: TGTGCCAGCAGCGCGCCCGGGACTTTGAACACCGGGGAGCTGTTTTTT.

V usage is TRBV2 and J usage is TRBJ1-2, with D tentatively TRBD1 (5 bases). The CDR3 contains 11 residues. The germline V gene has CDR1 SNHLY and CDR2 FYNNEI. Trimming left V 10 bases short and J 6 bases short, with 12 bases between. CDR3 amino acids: CATGGGNGYTF. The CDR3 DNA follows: TGTGCCACCGGGGGAGGGAATGGCTACACCTTC.

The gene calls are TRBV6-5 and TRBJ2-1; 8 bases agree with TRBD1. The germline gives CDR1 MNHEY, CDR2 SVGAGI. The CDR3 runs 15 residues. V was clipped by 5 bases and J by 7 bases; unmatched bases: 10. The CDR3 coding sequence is TGTGCCAGCAGTATGGGAACAGGGGGAAGGAATGAGCAGTTCTTC. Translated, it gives CASSMGTGGRNEQFF.

The CDR3 loop reads CASSPSRGFGTEAFF. Here the CDR3 DNA reads TGTGCCAGCAGCCCCTCCAGGGGGTTCGGGACTGAAGCTTTCTTT. J is TRBJ1-1 and V is TRBV7-8; the match to TRBD1 covers 7 bases. This CDR3 is 15 amino acids long. The junction had 11 bases not matched to a gene; V was cut back by 5 bases and J by 5 bases. The germline gives CDR1 SGHVS, CDR2 FQNEAQ.

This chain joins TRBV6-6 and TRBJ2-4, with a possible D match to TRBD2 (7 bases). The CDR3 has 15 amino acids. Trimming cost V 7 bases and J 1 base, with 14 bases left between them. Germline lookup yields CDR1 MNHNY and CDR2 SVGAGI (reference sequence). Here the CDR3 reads CASTDTGGAKNIQYF. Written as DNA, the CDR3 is TGTGCCAGCACCGACACGGGGGGCGCCAAAAACATTCAGTACTTC.

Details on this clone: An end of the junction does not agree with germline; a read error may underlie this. The CDR3 reads CATSRGGSGTNTGELLF. For the CDR3, the DNA is TGTGCCACCAGCAGAGGTGGTAGCGGGACGAACACCGGGGAGCTGCTTTTT. V and J are TRBV15 and TRBJ2-2; 8 nucleotides match TRBD2. Germline loops: CDR1 LNHNV, CDR2 YYDKDF (reference sequence). The CDR3 totals 17 residues.

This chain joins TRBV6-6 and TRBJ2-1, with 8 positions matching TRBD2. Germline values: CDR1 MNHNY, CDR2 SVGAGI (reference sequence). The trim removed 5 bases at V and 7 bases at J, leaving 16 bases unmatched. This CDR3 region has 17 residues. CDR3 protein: CASSLNPGLGADNEQFF. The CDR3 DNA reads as TGTGCCAGCAGTCTGAACCCGGGACTAGGAGCCGATAATGAGCAGTTCTTC.